A selection of T cell receptor beta chains follows, all from one sample in a study of blood T cell repertoires in COVID-19. Produced via immunoSEQ multiplex PCR; TCRdb's table is partial and in-frame only. The data hold some 70,000 clones, with around 87% observed a single time. The specimen was peripheral blood. The receptor source for this set is a man aged 45 to 65 with active COVID-19. Each CDR3 is given with its conserved first and last residue. The order of the fields is V gene, J gene, D gene, clone size, CDR3 DNA, CDR3 protein. D genes are given only for firm matches. Clone size, where shown, is once, few, many, or a class for clones that have expanded.

V: TRBV24-1; J: TRBJ2-5; D: TRBD2; size: once; DNA: TGTGCCACCAGTGATTGGAGACTAGCGGAGGGGGAGACCCAGTACTTC; CDR3: CATSDWRLAEGETQYF
V: TRBV19; J: TRBJ2-7; D: -; size: -; DNA: TGTGCCAGTAGTATCCTGAACAGAGATTACGAGCAGTACTTC; CDR3: CASSILNRDYEQYF
V: TRBV5-1; J: TRBJ1-6; D: -; size: -; DNA: TGCGCCAGCAGCTTGGATCCAGGGGTGGATAATTCACCCCTCCACTTT; CDR3: CASSLDPGVDNSPLHF
V: TRBV7-9; J: TRBJ1-5; D: -; size: -; DNA: TGTGCCAGCAGCTTAGGGGCTAGCAATCAGCCCCAGCATTTT; CDR3: CASSLGASNQPQHF
V: TRBV24-1; J: TRBJ1-1; D: -; size: -; DNA: TGTGCCACCTCGGTAACTGAAGCTTTCTTT; CDR3: CATSVTEAFF
V: TRBV7-9; J: TRBJ1-2; D: -; size: -; DNA: TGTGCCAGCAGCGTGACCAGGGGTGACTATGGCTACACCTTC; CDR3: CASSVTRGDYGYTF
V: TRBV19; J: TRBJ2-1; D: TRBD1; size: -; DNA: TGTGCCAGTAGTATACGTCCCGCCGCCGGGACAGGCAATGAGCAGTTCTTC; CDR3: CASSIRPAAGTGNEQFF
V: TRBV27; J: TRBJ2-7; D: TRBD1; size: -; DNA: TGTGCCAGCACCCAAGGACAGGGGGCTGGATACGAGCAGTACTTC; CDR3: CASTQGQGAGYEQYF
V: TRBV27; J: TRBJ2-3; D: TRBD2; size: -; DNA: TGTGCCAGCAGTTTAGCTAGCGGGGGAACAGATACGCAGTATTTT; CDR3: CASSLASGGTDTQYF
V: TRBV5-1; J: TRBJ1-4; D: -; size: once; DNA: TGCGCCAGCAGCTTGGGGACAGATAATGAAAAACTGTTTTTT; CDR3: CASSLGTDNEKLFF
V: TRBV6-6; J: TRBJ1-2; D: -; size: -; DNA: TGTGCCAGCACGCGGGGAATTGCCTATGGCTACACCTTC; CDR3: CASTRGIAYGYTF
V: TRBV28; J: TRBJ2-1; D: TRBD2; size: -; DNA: TGTGCCAGCCGGGACTACTCCTACAATGAGCAGTTCTTC; CDR3: CASRDYSYNEQFF
V: TRBV28; J: TRBJ1-5; D: TRBD1; size: once; DNA: TGTGCCAGCAGTCTCCCCGGGACAGGGGGCGTTCAGCCCCAGCATTTT; CDR3: CASSLPGTGGVQPQHF
V: TRBV19; J: TRBJ2-7; D: -; size: -; DNA: TGTGCCAGTAGTATAACAGGGACCTACGAGCAGTACTTC; CDR3: CASSITGTYEQYF
V: TRBV25-1; J: TRBJ2-7; D: TRBD1; size: -; DNA: TGTGCCAGCAGGAGACAGGGGGTGCGGGAGCAGTACTTC; CDR3: CASRRQGVREQYF
V: TRBV15; J: TRBJ2-2; D: -; size: -; DNA: TGTGCCACCAGCGGAAGCGGAACTAATACCGGGGAGCTGTTTTTT; CDR3: CATSGSGTNTGELFF
V: TRBV2; J: TRBJ1-2; D: TRBD1; size: -; DNA: TGTGCCAGCAGTAGACAGGGGGGGAACTATGGCTACACCTTC; CDR3: CASSRQGGNYGYTF
V: TRBV10-3; J: TRBJ1-1; D: TRBD1; size: -; DNA: TGTGCCATCAGTGAACGGGACAGGGGGTCGACCACTGAAGCTTTCTTT; CDR3: CAISERDRGSTTEAFF